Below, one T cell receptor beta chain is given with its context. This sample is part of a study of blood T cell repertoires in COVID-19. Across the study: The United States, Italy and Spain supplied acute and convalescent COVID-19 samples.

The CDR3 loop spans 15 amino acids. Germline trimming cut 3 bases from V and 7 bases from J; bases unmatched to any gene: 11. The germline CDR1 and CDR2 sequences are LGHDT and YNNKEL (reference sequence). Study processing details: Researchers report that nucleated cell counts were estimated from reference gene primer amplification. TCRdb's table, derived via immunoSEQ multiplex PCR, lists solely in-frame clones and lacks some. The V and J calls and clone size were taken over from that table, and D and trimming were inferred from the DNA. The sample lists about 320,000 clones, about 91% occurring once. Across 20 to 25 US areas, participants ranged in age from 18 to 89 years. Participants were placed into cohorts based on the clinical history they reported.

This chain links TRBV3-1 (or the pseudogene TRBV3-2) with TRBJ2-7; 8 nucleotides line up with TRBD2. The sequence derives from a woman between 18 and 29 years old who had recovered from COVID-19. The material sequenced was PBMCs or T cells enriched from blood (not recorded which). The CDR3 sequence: CASSQTLAAGGEQYF. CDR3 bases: TGTGCCAGCAGCCAGACACTAGCGGCCGGGGGGGAGCAGTACTTC.